This T cell receptor (beta chain) was documented in a study of CD8 T cells in Susac syndrome. Whole-study findings and limits: The study recognized that its TCR sequencing and HLA analysis covered a relatively small number of individuals.

A single count supports this clonotype. The antigen is undetermined. After extraction with the RNeasy kit, about 0.45 to 1 ug of the RNA was reverse transcribed using random hexamers. Across 54 Vbeta and 13 Jbeta, TCR beta CDR3 was amplified with immunoSEQ multiplex PCR. TCRdb re-called the immunoSEQ multiplex PCR reads through MiXCR, storing one row per CDR3 protein. The table lists 170,000 or so distinct CDR3 sequences, roughly 92% of them singletons. CD8+ and CD4+ T cells were negatively isolated; TEMRA cells were FACS-enriched. This CDR3 region has 13 residues. Looked up from germline, CDR1 is SGHRS and CDR2 is YFSETQ. The V end lost 5 bases, the J end lost 2 bases, and 10 bases lay between the germline ends.

This sequence was found in a human donor with multiple sclerosis. This chain joins TRBV5-1 and TRBJ2-5, with D possibly being TRBD1 (6 bases). The sequencing sample was made of CD4+ T cells from PBMCs. The CDR3 region has the DNA TGCGCCAGCAGGTTCGGGACACAAGAGACCCAGTACTTC. Protein product: CASRFGTQETQYF. The complete variable domain, with remaining parts taken from reference TRBV5-1 and TRBJ2-5, reads KAGVTQTPRYLIKTRGQQVTLSCSPISGHRSVSWYQQTPGQGLQFLFEYFSETQRNKGNFPGRFSGRQFSNSRSEMNVSTLELGDSALYLCASRFGTQETQYFGPGTRLLVL.